This T cell receptor (beta chain) was captured in a study of prognosis after radiotherapy for stage I lung cancer (dated by TCRdb to the early 2020s). Broadly, across the study: Roughly 20 stage I NSCLC patients were enrolled in Nanjing, China, between early 2018 and January 2019. A total of roughly 38 blood samples from approximately 19 patients were sequenced, with one sample obtained before and one obtained after SBRT for each patient. The cohort was made up of 10 to 15 men and 6 or 7 women, with a median age of around 68 years and an age range of roughly 53 to 90 years. All patients were regarded as medically inoperable, because of comorbidities in approximately twelve patients and refusal of surgery in roughly seven patients. SBRT was given in 3 to 5 fractions with a biologically effective dose of at least 100 Gy, using image-guided IMRT or VMAT. In fourteen patients the disease was a newly diagnosed primary stage I lung tumor, whereas about 5 had oligometastatic NSCLC following surgical resection of the primary tumor. After SBRT, distant metastases developed in about 20% of the 19 patients at a median of 7 months, while the remaining 15 patients had no significant progression. Peripheral blood TCR beta repertoires were profiled in stage I NSCLC patients before and after stereotactic body radiotherapy, and the study then linked these repertoires to distant failure. Concurrent therapy was not administered to any patient alongside SBRT. Some 11 patients had adenocarcinoma and over five had squamous cell carcinoma as the tumor histology. On the study overall, not on this receptor specifically: Post-SBRT Shannon entropy and its change from baseline were lower in patients who developed distant metastases; baseline Shannon entropy was not associated with metastases. None of the reported P values were adjusted for multiple comparisons. Tumor specificity of expanded TCR clones was not determined. The study was limited by the small cohort and short follow-up, and independent validation of the study findings is required. Differences by metastasis status were reportedly seen in TRBV and TRBJ usage frequencies, involving two V genes at baseline and, after SBRT, several V genes and two J genes. After SBRT, the number of unique TCR clones decreased (median roughly 10,000 before versus 6,000 to 7,500 after; Wilcoxon paired P=0.011).

Two rounds of multiplex PCR on genomic DNA were used to amplify the TCR beta CDR3 region. In the first round of PCR, primers specific to each TRBV and TRBJ gene were used, and the primer sequences are filed in Chinese patent CN105087789A. The second PCR round used universal primers. The Roche High Pure PCR Template Preparation Kit was used to extract genomic DNA from frozen PBMCs. Libraries were sequenced paired-end with 151 bp reads on an Illumina HiSeq 3000. Per the original workflow: CutAdapt was used to remove raw reads lacking the multiplex PCR primer sequences. PEAR was used to merge high-quality paired reads into contigs. By alignment to reference sequences, MiXCR assigned TRB V, D and J gene segments to each contig. To remove sequencing errors, CDR3 sequences were clustered according to base quality and sequence similarity. Shannon entropy normalized by the natural log of productive TCR sequence number was used as the measure of diversity. To get clonality, Shannon entropy was divided by the natural log of the number of unique clonotypes, and that result was subtracted from one. The Youden index of ROC curves was used to select progression-free survival cut-offs for repertoire metrics, and analyses were performed in R 3.5.3. TCRdb itself trimmed the public reads at Q25 with fastp, ran MiXCR and retained productive beta chains. Rows matching on CDR3 protein sequence are summarized as one entry with the most common DNA and genes. TCRdb assigned the V and J calls; the authors' analysis was not used. For this sample the table gives about 15,000 distinct CDR3 sequences, of which around 40% were detected only once. The ten largest account for around two fifths of the sample.

With regard to this clonotype: Its specific antigen is unknown. A single base is all that separates this from a far larger clone, so a read error is likely.

The V end loses 6 bases and the J end loses 7 bases, and a stretch of 25 bases separates them. Sequences MNHNS (CDR1) and SASEGT (CDR2) are obtained from the germline V gene. Including the terminal cysteine and phenylalanine, the CDR3 comprises 17 residues. The kept DNA is CDR3 alone, 51 bases in frame from the first base. A history of other malignancies or of prior chemotherapy or radiotherapy was absent in all patients, and node-negative disease was shown on CT and PET/CT in all patients. At each of two time points, six milliliters of peripheral venous blood were collected into EDTA tubes. PBMCs were isolated by Ficoll-Paque Plus density-gradient centrifugation. Immediately after collection, samples were stored at -80 degrees C until analysis.

This specimen consisted of PBMCs, obtained before or after stereotactic body radiation therapy (not recorded which). The sequence links TRBV6-1 to TRBJ2-1; the D call is tentative, TRBD1 or TRBD2, as each matches 6 bases. This clonotype was sampled from a donor over 45 with non-small cell lung cancer. DNA sequence: TGTGCCAGCAGCGGGGGAAGAGGGGGTGCCGCGAGGAATGAGCAGTTCTTC. This gives the protein CASSGGRGGAARNEQFF.